A selection of T cell receptor beta chains follows, all from one sample in a study of T cells expressing NK-cell markers. With the 5' RACE reads reprocessed, TCRdb shows one record per CDR3 protein and no DNA. The table for this sample gives 400,000 to 450,000 distinct CDR3 sequences. The specimen sequenced was blood T cells: a sorted CD56 or NKG2C T cell subset, CD4+ or CD8+ T cells, or bulk PBMC T cells (not recorded which). The source of these receptors is a woman between 18 and 70 years old in good health. Each CDR3 is given with its conserved first and last residue. A clone size is listed for some rows: how often the clone was seen (once, few, many), or a class if it is expanded.

>.|TRBV12-3/TRBV12-4|14|TRBJ2-5
CASSFRGVQETQYF
>.|TRBV6-4|15|TRBJ2-2
CASSAGTGGSGELFF
>.|TRBV12-3/TRBV12-4|17|TRBJ2-1
CASSPPWGQGRNNEQFF
>.|TRBV20-1|12|TRBJ1-4
CSALTTNEKLFF
>.|TRBV23-1|18|TRBJ2-3
CASSHRERLAGITDTQYF
>.|TRBV20-1|14|TRBJ1-5
CSASTDTYNQPQHF
>.|TRBV20-1|11|TRBJ2-1
CSARSVDEQFF
>.|TRBV20-1|17|TRBJ1-4
CSARDLGQGATNEKLFF
>.|TRBV6-1|17|TRBJ2-2
CASSEGWSYLKGGELFF
>.|TRBV12-3/TRBV12-4|13|TRBJ2-7
CASSPGLTYVQYF
>.|TRBV19|11|TRBJ2-1
CASRSDNEQFF
>.|TRBV6-5|16|TRBJ2-2
CASSYRTGFGTGELFF
>.|TRBV20-1|12|TRBJ2-5
CSALPVGETQYF
>.|TRBV20-1|14|TRBJ2-1
CSARGRMSYNEQFF
>.|TRBV20-1|15|TRBJ2-1
CSATSGVSSYNEQFF
>.|TRBV5-4|14|TRBJ1-3
CASSLFSSGNTIYF
>.|TRBV20-1|16|TRBJ1-5
CSATSNLQGTEQPQHF
>.|TRBV28|14|TRBJ2-7
CASTQRTASYEQYF
>.|TRBV2|13|TRBJ2-2
CASSGRGNGELFF
>.|TRBV25-1|14|TRBJ1-5
CASSEGQGNQPQHF
>medium-sized|TRBV7-2|16|TRBJ2-3
CASSLGASGNTDTQYF
>.|TRBV7-2|16|TRBJ2-2
CASSFLLSRVSGELFF
>.|TRBV29-1|13|TRBJ1-5
CSVVDRGGQPQHF
>.|TRBV7-6|14|TRBJ2-3
CASSGGPPPVTQYF
>.|TRBV20-1|13|TRBJ1-2
CSARERQNYGYTF
>.|TRBV9|15|TRBJ2-2
CASNPRDSNTGELFF
>.|TRBV29-1|15|TRBJ2-3
CSVEDYGGATDTQYF
>.|TRBV20-1|14|TRBJ2-3
CSARDRGFTDTQYF
>.|TRBV11-1|15|TRBJ2-7
CASSFGPEVSYEQYF
>.|TRBV7-2|14|TRBJ1-2
CASSLAGLYYGYTF
>.|TRBV4-2|16|TRBJ2-3
CASSEGYPTSTDTQYF
>.|TRBV19|14|TRBJ1-2
CASSIQGTWYGYTF
>.|TRBV6-5|15|TRBJ2-1
CASSYSTTGLGEQFF
>.|TRBV20-1|12|TRBJ2-2
CSAPPGTGELFF
>.|TRBV6-5|15|TRBJ2-1
CASSYPGTYLNEQFF
>.|TRBV12-3/TRBV12-4|14|TRBJ1-3
CASSLRRQRNTIYF
>.|TRBV7-9|15|TRBJ2-5
CASSRSQGFQETQYF
>.|TRBV7-2|13|TRBJ2-7
CASTIIGGYEQYF
>.|TRBV5-1|16|TRBJ1-6
CASSRNNRVNNSPLHF
>.|TRBV7-3|13|TRBJ2-5
CASSLSSQETQYF
>.|TRBV7-2|16|TRBJ2-1
CASTHPSGVGRYEQFF